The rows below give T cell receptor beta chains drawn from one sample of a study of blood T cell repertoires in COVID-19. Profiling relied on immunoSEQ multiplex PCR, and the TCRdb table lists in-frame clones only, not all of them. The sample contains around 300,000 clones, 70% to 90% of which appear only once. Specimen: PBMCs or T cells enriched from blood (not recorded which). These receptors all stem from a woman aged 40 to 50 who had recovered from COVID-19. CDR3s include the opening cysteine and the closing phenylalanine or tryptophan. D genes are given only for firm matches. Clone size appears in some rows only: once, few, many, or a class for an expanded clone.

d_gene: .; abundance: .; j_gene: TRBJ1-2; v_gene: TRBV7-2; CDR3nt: TGTGCCAGCAGCCGGTTTCCTAACTATGGCTACACCTTC; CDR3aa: CASSRFPNYGYTF
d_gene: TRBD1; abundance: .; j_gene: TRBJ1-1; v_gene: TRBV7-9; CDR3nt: TGTGCCAGCAGCTTGGGACAGGCCACTGAAGCTTTCTTT; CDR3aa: CASSLGQATEAFF
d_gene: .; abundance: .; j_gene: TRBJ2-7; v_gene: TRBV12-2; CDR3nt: TGTGCAAGTCGCTTAGCGACAGGGGGAGACTCCTACGAGCAGTACTTC; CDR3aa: CASRLATGGDSYEQYF
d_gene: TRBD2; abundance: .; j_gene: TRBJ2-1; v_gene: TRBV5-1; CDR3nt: TGCGCCAGCAGCCTCCCAGGTAGCGGGACCTACAATGAGCAGTTCTTC; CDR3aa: CASSLPGSGTYNEQFF
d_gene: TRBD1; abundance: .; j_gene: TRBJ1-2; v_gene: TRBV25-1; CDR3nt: TGTGCCAGCAGACAGGGGGACTATGGCTACACCTTC; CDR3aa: CASRQGDYGYTF
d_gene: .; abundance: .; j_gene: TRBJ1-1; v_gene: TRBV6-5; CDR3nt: TGTGCCAGCAGTTACCGGGGAGCGGACACTGAAGCTTTCTTT; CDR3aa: CASSYRGADTEAFF
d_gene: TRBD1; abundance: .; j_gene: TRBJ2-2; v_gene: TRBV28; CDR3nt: TGTGCCAGCAGCCGGACAGGGGGCGCGAACACCGGGGAGCTGTTTTTT; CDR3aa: CASSRTGGANTGELFF
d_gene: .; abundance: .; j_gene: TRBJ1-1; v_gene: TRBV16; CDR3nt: TGTGCCAGCAGCCAATTGGGGCAGATGAACACTGAAGCTTTCTTT; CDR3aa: CASSQLGQMNTEAFF
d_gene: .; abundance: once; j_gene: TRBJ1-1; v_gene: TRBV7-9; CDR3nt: TGTGCCAGCAGCCAGGGAGGGACTGAAGCTTTCTTT; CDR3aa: CASSQGGTEAFF
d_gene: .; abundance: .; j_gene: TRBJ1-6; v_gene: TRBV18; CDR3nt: TGTGCCAGCTCACCAGGAACAGGGAATAATTCACCCCTCCACTTT; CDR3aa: CASSPGTGNNSPLHF
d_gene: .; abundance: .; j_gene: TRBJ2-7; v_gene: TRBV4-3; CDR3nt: TGCGCCAGCAGCCATGGTCCGGGACAAGCCTACGAGCAGTACTTC; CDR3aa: CASSHGPGQAYEQYF
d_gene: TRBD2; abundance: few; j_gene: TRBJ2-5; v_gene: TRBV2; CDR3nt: TGTGCCAGCAGTGCGGGGACTAGCGGGAGACCCGCGACCCAGTACTTC; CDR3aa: CASSAGTSGRPATQYF
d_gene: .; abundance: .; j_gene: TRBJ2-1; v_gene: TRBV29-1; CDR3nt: TGCAGCGTTGCGGAGTCCTACAATGAGCAGTTCTTC; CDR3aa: CSVAESYNEQFF
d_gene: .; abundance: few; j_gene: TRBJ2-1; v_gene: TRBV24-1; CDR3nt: TGTGCCACCAGTGACCAAACGAGGGGGGGTAATGAGCAGTTCTTC; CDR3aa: CATSDQTRGGNEQFF
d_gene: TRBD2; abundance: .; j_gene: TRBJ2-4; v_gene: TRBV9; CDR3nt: TGTGCCAGCAGCCCCCGTCCTAGCGGGAGTGACAAAAACATTCAGTACTTC; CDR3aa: CASSPRPSGSDKNIQYF
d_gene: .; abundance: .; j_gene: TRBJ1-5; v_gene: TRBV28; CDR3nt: TGTGCCAGCAGTTCTATGTCAGGTGCCGTCAATCAGCCCCAGCATTTT; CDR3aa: CASSSMSGAVNQPQHF
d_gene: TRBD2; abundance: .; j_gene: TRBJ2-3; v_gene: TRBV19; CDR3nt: TGTGCCAGTAGTATGGACGGGGGGGCGCAGGGAGATACGCAGTATTTT; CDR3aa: CASSMDGGAQGDTQYF
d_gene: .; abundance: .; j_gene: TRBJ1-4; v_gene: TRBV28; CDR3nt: TGTGCCAGCAGTTTATTAGTCGGTGAGAATGAAAAACTGTTTTTT; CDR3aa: CASSLLVGENEKLFF